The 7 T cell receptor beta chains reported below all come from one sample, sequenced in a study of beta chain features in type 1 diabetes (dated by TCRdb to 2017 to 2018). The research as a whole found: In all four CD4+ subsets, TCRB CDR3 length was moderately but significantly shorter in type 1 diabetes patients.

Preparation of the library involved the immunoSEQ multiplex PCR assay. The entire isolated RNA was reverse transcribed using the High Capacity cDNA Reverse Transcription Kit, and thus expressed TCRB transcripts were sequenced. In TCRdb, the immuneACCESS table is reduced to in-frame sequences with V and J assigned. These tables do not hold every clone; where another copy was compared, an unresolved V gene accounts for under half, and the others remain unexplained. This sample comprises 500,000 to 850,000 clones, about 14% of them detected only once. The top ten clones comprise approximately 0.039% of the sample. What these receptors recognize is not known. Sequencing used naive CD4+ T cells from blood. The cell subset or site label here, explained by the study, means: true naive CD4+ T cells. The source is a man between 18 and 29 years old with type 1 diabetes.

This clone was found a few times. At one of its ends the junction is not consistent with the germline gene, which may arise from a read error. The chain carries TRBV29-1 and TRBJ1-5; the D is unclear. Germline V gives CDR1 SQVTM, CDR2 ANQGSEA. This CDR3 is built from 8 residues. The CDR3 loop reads CSSPPGNF. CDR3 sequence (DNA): TGCAGCTCACCCCCCGGCAATTTT.

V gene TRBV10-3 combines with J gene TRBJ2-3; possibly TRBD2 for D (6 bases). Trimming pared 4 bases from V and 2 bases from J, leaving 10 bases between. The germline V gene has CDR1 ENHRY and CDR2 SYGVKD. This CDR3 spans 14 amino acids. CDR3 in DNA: TGTGCCATCAGTGTAGGGACTGCCACAGATACGCAGTATTTT. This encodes CAISVGTATDTQYF.

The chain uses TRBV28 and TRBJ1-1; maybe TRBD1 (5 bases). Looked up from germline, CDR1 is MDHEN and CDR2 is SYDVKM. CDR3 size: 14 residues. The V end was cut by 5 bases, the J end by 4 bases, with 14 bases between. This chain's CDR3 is CASSGTRGFTEAFF. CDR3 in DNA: TGTGCCAGCAGTGGGACCCGGGGCTTCACTGAAGCTTTCTTT.

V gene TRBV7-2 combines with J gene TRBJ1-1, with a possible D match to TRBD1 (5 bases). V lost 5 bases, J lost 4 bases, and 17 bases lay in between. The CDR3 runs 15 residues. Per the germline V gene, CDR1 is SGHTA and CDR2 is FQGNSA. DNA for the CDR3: TGTGCCAGCAGCCAAAGACAGATGAAGGGCACTGAAGCTTTCTTT. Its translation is CASSQRQMKGTEAFF.

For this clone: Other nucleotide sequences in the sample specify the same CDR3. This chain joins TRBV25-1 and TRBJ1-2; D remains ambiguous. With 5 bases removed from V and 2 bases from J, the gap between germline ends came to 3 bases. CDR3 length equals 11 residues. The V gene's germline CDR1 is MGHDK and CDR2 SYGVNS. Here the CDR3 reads CASSRNYGYTF. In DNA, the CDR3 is TGTGCCAGCAGTAGGAACTATGGCTACACCTTC.

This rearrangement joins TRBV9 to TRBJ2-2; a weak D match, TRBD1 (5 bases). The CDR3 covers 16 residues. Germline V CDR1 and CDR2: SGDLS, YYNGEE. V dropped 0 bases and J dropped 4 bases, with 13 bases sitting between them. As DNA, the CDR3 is TGTGCCAGCAGCGTAGGATTTTCCAGGGCCACCGGGGAGCTGTTTTTT. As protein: CASSVGFSRATGELFF.

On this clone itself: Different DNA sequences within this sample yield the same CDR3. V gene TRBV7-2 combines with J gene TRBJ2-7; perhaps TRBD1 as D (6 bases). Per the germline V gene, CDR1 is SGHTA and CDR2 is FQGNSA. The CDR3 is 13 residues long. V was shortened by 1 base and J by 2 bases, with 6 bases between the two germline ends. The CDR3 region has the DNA TGTGCCAGCAGCTTAGGGACAGCCTACGAGCAGTACTTC. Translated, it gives CASSLGTAYEQYF.